Listed below are T cell receptor beta chains from one sample, sequenced in a study of graft-versus-host responses after intestinal transplantation. Which antigens these TCRs recognize remains unknown. Assay used: immunoSEQ multiplex PCR; TCRdb lists only in-frame clones, some missing. Of some 90,000 clones in the sample, about nine tenths were seen once. The input for sequencing was unstimulated CD8+ T cells sorted from spleen or lymph node cells, taken before transplant. The source of these receptors is a human donor who was the organ donor for an intestinal transplant. Both conserved end residues are trimmed from each CDR3. Each record gives: J gene, V gene, CDR3 protein.

TRBJ2-1	TRBV4-2	ASSQAERGGNEQF
TRBJ2-7	TRBV28	AVPGRGSYEQY
TRBJ2-5	TRBV2	ASSAGQAGMTFRETQY
TRBJ1-1	TRBV4-1	ASSQEDGRYTEAF
TRBJ2-7	TRBV30	ACNRDSSYEQY
TRBJ2-1	TRBV6-4	ASSPNRGRSEQF
TRBJ2-7	TRBV4-3	ASSQGLAAEQY
TRBJ2-7	TRBV18	ASSPRDNTYEQY
TRBJ1-1	TRBV19	ASKQGSAEAF
TRBJ2-3	TRBV9	ASSVISGPDTQY
TRBJ2-3	TRBV27	ASRTGSADTQY
TRBJ2-1	TRBV9	ASSPPSGGLYNEQF
TRBJ1-5	TRBV7-7	ASSFAQGRSNQPQH
TRBJ1-1	TRBV4-1	ASTNRGRDTEAF
TRBJ1-6	TRBV10-3	AISWNRGLGSPLH
TRBJ1-2	TRBV19	ASSIYGYGYT
TRBJ1-2	TRBV6-5	ASSYAGNYGYT
TRBJ2-5	TRBV9	ASSPGLAGGRDWETQY
TRBJ1-2	TRBV30	AWSVGQGGYT
TRBJ2-5	TRBV7-2	ASSLSSGVRETQY
TRBJ1-6	TRBV28	ASSRTVSYNSPLH
TRBJ2-2	TRBV2	ASSSGYWGGELF
TRBJ1-2	TRBV6-1	ASSEARTDNGYT
TRBJ2-7	TRBV11-1	ASSLTSGGITYEQY
TRBJ1-2	TRBV11-2	ASNEGGYGYT
TRBJ1-4	TRBV9	ASSVNDRGVNEKLF
TRBJ1-1	TRBV29-1	SVEDRGQTEAF
TRBJ1-1	TRBV2	ASSEWAGMNTEAF
TRBJ1-1	TRBV2	ASGTWTVTEAF
TRBJ1-1	TRBV11-1	ASSYTGGVGLNTEAF
TRBJ1-4	TRBV2	ASSYGATNEKLF
TRBJ1-1	TRBV5-1	ASSSQAKNTEAF
TRBJ1-1	TRBV7-9	ASSPPTGVGTEAF
TRBJ2-7	TRBV6-5	ASSYQTGGKVYEQY
TRBJ1-1	TRBV6-1	ASSEVRGMNTEAF